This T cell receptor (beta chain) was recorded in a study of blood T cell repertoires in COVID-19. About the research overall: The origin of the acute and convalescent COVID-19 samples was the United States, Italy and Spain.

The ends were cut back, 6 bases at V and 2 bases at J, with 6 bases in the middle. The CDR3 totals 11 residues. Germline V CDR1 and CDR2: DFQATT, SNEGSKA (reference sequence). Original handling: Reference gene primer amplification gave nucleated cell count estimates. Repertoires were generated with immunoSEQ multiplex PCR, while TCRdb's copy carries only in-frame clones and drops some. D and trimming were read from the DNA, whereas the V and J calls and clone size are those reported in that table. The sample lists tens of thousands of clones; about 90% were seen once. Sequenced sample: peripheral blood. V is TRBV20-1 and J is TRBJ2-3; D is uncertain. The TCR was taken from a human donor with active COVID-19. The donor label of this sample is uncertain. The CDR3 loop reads CSATHTDTQYF. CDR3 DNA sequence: TGCAGTGCGACTCACACAGATACGCAGTATTTT.